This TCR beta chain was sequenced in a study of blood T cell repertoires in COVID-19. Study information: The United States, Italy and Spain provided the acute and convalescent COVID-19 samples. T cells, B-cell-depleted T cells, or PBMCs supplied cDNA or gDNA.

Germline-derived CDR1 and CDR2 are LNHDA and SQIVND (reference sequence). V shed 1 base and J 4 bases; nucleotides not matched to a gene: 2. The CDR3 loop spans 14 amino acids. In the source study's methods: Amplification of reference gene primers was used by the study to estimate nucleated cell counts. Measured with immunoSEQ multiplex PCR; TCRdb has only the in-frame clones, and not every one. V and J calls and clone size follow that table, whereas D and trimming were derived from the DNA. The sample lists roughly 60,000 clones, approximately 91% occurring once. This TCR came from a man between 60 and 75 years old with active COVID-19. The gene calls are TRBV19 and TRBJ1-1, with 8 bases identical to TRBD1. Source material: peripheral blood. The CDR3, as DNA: TGTGCCAGTAGTATAGCAGGGGGCGTCACTGAAGCTTTCTTT. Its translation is CASSIAGGVTEAFF.